A selection of T cell receptor beta chains follows, all from one sample in a study of OX40 agonist ivuxolimab in advanced cancers. The data were produced by immunoSEQ multiplex PCR, yet TCRdb's version contains in-frame clones alone and is incomplete. The sample lists just under 60,000 clones; about 89% were seen once. Sequenced here: CD4+ or CD8+ T cells sorted from blood, sampled in a trial of the OX40 agonist ivuxolimab. The receptors shown here come from an adult with an advanced solid tumor such as melanoma, head and neck, liver or kidney cancer. CDR3s include the opening cysteine and the closing phenylalanine or tryptophan. D genes are given only for firm matches. Clone size is given for some rows only: seen once, a few or many times, or a class if the clone is expanded.

TRBV6-5	TRBD2	.	TRBJ2-1	CASSYGGSDNEQFF	TGTGCCAGCAGTTACGGCGGGAGTGACAATGAGCAGTTCTTC
TRBV9	.	.	TRBJ1-5	CASSVDDSNQPQHF	TGTGCCAGCAGCGTAGATGACAGCAATCAGCCCCAGCATTTT
TRBV6-5	.	once	TRBJ2-1	CASSLGLALYNEQFF	TGTGCCAGCAGCCTGGGTCTAGCGCTTTACAATGAGCAGTTCTTC
TRBV28	TRBD2	.	TRBJ2-3	CASSLQGHSGRVADTQYF	TGTGCCAGCAGCCTACAGGGTCATAGCGGGAGGGTGGCAGATACGCAGTATTTT
TRBV4-3	.	few	TRBJ1-3	CASSQDWGPGNTIYF	TGCGCCAGCAGCCAAGATTGGGGGCCTGGAAACACCATATATTTT
TRBV9	TRBD1	.	TRBJ2-7	CASSATTGPSYEQYF	TGTGCCAGCAGCGCAACGACAGGGCCCTCCTACGAGCAGTACTTC
TRBV19	.	.	TRBJ1-5	CASSQRGGAWQPQHF	TGTGCCAGTAGTCAACGAGGGGGGGCTTGGCAGCCCCAGCATTTT
TRBV28	TRBD1	.	TRBJ2-7	CASSLGTGYSSYEQYF	TGTGCCAGCAGTCTCGGGACAGGGTATTCTTCCTACGAGCAGTACTTC
TRBV11-2	TRBD1	.	TRBJ2-3	CASSAPDEGAGTDTQYF	TGTGCCAGCAGCGCCCCCGATGAGGGGGCGGGCACAGATACGCAGTATTTT
TRBV7-9	.	.	TRBJ2-7	CASSLGHTTYEQYF	TGTGCCAGCAGCTTGGGACACACGACCTACGAGCAGTACTTC
TRBV28	TRBD1	.	TRBJ1-2	CASSGDREYLLYGYTF	TGTGCCAGCAGTGGGGACAGGGAATATCTATTGTATGGCTACACCTTC
TRBV9	.	.	TRBJ2-2	CASSDKLGVGTGELFF	TGTGCCAGCAGCGACAAACTAGGTGTTGGAACCGGGGAGCTGTTTTTT
TRBV7-9	TRBD2	.	TRBJ2-1	CASSSGGGFITGNEQFF	TGTGCCAGCAGCTCGGGGGGAGGGTTCATTACCGGCAATGAGCAGTTCTTC
TRBV11-2	.	.	TRBJ2-7	CASSLVSLPYEQYF	TGTGCCAGCAGCTTAGTTAGCTTGCCCTACGAGCAGTACTTC
TRBV4-1	.	.	TRBJ2-3	CASSQEGGSPDTQYF	TGCGCCAGCAGCCAAGAGGGTGGGTCGCCAGATACGCAGTATTTT
TRBV5-3	.	.	TRBJ1-1	CARTETPRWGQNTEAFF	TGTGCCAGAACCGAGACCCCCCGTTGGGGTCAGAACACTGAAGCTTTCTTT
TRBV27	.	.	TRBJ1-2	CASRPDRRYQLNYGYTF	TGTGCCAGCAGACCCGACAGGAGATACCAACTTAACTATGGCTACACCTTC
TRBV7-9	.	.	TRBJ1-2	CASSLEFPGDSGGYGYTF	TGTGCCAGCAGCTTAGAATTCCCCGGCGACAGCGGCGGCTATGGCTACACCTTC
TRBV4-3	TRBD2	.	TRBJ2-7	CASTRDRVGLAGDEQYF	TGCGCCAGCACCCGGGACAGGGTGGGACTAGCGGGAGACGAGCAGTACTTC
TRBV4-1	TRBD2	.	TRBJ2-5	CASSQGYRSGSDKTQYF	TGCGCCAGCAGCCAAGGGTACCGTAGCGGGAGTGATAAGACCCAGTACTTC
TRBV4-3	.	.	TRBJ2-5	CASSQDLWGWTQYF	TGCGCCAGCAGCCAAGATCTGTGGGGCTGGACCCAGTACTTC
TRBV19	TRBD1	.	TRBJ1-5	CASSIGTGNQPQHF	TGTGCCAGTAGTATAGGGACAGGGAATCAGCCCCAGCATTTT
TRBV6-5	.	once	TRBJ2-7	CATELQEKTSYEQYF	TGTGCCACCGAACTCCAGGAGAAAACCTCCTACGAGCAGTACTTC
TRBV4-3	TRBD2	.	TRBJ2-7	CASSQDPPRGGSYEQYF	TGCGCCAGCAGCCAAGACCCCCCGCGGGGCGGGAGTTACGAGCAGTACTTC
TRBV4-2	.	once	TRBJ1-1	CASSQVFRDTGNTEAFF	TGTGCCAGCAGCCAAGTTTTTCGTGATACAGGGAACACTGAAGCTTTCTTT
TRBV6-1	.	once	TRBJ2-7	CASSKAGEQYF	TGTGCCAGCAGTAAAGCAGGGGAGCAGTACTTC
TRBV28	.	.	TRBJ2-2	CASSSRTDLNTGELFF	TGTGCCAGCAGTTCCCGGACAGACTTGAACACCGGGGAGCTGTTTTTT
TRBV7-6	TRBD1	once	TRBJ2-3	CASSLNTGGGTDTQYF	TGTGCCAGCAGCTTAAATACAGGGGGCGGCACAGATACGCAGTATTTT
TRBV4-2	.	.	TRBJ1-3	CASSQRGGSHTGTGNTIYF	TGTGCCAGCAGCCAAAGGGGAGGGTCTCATACGGGCACTGGAAACACCATATATTTT
TRBV28	TRBD1	.	TRBJ1-5	CASSLGLGTGVNQPQHF	TGTGCCAGCAGTTTAGGTCTCGGGACAGGGGTCAATCAGCCCCAGCATTTT
TRBV5-1	TRBD2	.	TRBJ2-7	CASSLAGRGNEQYF	TGCGCCAGCAGCTTGGCCGGGAGGGGAAACGAGCAGTACTTC
TRBV2	.	.	TRBJ2-1	CASSELGELSYNEQFF	TGTGCCAGCAGTGAACTAGGGGAACTCTCCTACAATGAGCAGTTCTTC
TRBV4-3	.	.	TRBJ2-5	CASSQLAASGETQYF	TGCGCCAGCAGCCAACTGGCGGCTTCAGGGGAGACCCAGTACTTC
TRBV9	.	.	TRBJ1-4	CASSEGIIANEKLFF	TGTGCCAGCAGCGAGGGGATAATCGCTAATGAAAAACTGTTTTTT
TRBV7-9	.	.	TRBJ2-1	CASSLTASFNEQFF	TGTGCCAGCAGCTTAACGGCTAGCTTCAATGAGCAGTTCTTC
TRBV15	.	few	TRBJ2-5	CATSTAEGYQETQYF	TGTGCCACCAGCACCGCTGAAGGGTACCAAGAGACCCAGTACTTC
TRBV15	.	.	TRBJ1-4	CATSGTGEKLFF	TGTGCCACCAGCGGGACGGGTGAAAAACTGTTTTTT
TRBV6-5	.	.	TRBJ2-1	CASRRGGEQFF	TGTGCCAGCAGGAGGGGTGGTGAGCAGTTCTTC
TRBV5-8	TRBD1	.	TRBJ1-2	CASSLTGTGAVGYGYTF	TGTGCCAGCAGCTTAACCGGGACAGGGGCCGTAGGCTATGGCTACACCTTC
TRBV29-1	TRBD1	.	TRBJ2-1	CSVLTTGLSSYNEQFF	TGCAGCGTCCTTACGACAGGGCTGAGCTCCTACAATGAGCAGTTCTTC
TRBV2	TRBD1	.	TRBJ2-7	CASLGGTGDYEQYF	TGTGCCAGCTTGGGGGGGACAGGGGACTACGAGCAGTACTTC
TRBV4-3	.	.	TRBJ2-3	CASSQEERDLDTQYF	TGCGCCAGCAGCCAAGAAGAACGGGACTTAGATACGCAGTATTTT
TRBV4-1	TRBD1	.	TRBJ1-2	CASSQDGSGGIYGYTF	TGCGCCAGCAGCCAAGATGGGTCAGGGGGAATCTATGGCTACACCTTC
TRBV10-1	.	few	TRBJ1-1	CASSESWAENTEAFF	TGCGCCAGCAGTGAGTCATGGGCAGAGAACACTGAAGCTTTCTTT
TRBV28	.	.	TRBJ2-2	CASSPHTDTGELFF	TGTGCCAGCAGTCCGCATACCGATACCGGGGAGCTGTTTTTT